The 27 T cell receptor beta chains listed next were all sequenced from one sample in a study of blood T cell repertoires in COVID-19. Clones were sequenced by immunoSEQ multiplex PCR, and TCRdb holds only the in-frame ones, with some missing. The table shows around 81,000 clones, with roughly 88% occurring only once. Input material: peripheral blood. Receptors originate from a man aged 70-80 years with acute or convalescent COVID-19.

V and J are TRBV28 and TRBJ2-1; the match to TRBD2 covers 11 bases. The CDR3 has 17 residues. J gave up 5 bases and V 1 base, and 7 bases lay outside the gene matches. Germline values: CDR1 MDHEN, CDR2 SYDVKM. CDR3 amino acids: CASSLSVGLAAHNEQFF. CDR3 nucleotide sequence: TGTGCCAGCAGTTTATCCGTGGGACTAGCGGCCCACAATGAGCAGTTCTTC.

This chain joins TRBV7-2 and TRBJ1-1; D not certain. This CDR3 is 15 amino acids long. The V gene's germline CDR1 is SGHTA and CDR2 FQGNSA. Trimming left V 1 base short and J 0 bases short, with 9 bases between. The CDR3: CASSLDVAVNTEAFF. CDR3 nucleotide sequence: TGTGCCAGCAGCTTAGATGTGGCGGTGAACACTGAAGCTTTCTTT.

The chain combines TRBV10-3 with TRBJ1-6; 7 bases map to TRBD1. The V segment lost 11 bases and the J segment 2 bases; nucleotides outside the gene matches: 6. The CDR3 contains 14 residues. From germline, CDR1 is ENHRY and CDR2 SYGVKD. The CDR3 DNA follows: TGTGCCTCCGACAGGGATCCCTATAATTCACCCCTCCACTTT. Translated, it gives CASDRDPYNSPLHF.

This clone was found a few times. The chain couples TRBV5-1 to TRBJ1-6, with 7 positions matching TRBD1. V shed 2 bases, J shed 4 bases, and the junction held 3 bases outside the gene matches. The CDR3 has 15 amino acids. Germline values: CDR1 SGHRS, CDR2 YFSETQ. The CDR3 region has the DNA TGCGCCAGCAGCTTAGAACAGGGGTATAATTCACCCCTCCACTTT. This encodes CASSLEQGYNSPLHF.

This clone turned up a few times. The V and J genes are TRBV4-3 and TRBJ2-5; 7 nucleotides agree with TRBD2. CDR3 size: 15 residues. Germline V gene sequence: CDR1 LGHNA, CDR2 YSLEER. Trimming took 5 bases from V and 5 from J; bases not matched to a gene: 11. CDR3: CASSALREGYETQYF. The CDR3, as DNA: TGCGCCAGCAGCGCCCTCAGGGAGGGATACGAGACCCAGTACTTC.

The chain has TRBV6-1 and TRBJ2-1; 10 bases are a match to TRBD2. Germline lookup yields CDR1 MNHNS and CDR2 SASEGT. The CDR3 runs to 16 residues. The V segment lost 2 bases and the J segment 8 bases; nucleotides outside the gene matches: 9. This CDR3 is CASSEIAGGLSYEQFF. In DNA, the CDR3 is TGTGCCAGCAGTGAAATAGCGGGAGGCCTCAGCTATGAGCAGTTCTTC.

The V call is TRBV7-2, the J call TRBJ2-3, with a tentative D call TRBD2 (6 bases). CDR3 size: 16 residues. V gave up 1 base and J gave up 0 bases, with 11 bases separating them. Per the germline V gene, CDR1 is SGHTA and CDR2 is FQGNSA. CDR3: CASSLDGGSSTDTQYF. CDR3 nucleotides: TGTGCCAGCAGCTTAGACGGGGGATCTAGCACAGATACGCAGTATTTT. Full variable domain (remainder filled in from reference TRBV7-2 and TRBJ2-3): GAGVSQSPSNKVTEKGKDVELRCDPISGHTALYWYRQSLGQGLEFLIYFQGNSAPDKSGLPSDRFSAERTGGSVSTLTIQRTQQEDSAVYLCASSLDGGSSTDTQYFGPGTRLTVL.

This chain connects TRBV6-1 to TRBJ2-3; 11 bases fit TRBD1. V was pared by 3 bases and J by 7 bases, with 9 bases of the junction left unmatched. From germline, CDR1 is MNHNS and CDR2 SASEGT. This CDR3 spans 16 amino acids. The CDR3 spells CASSELRTGGLNTQYF. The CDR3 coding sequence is TGTGCCAGCAGTGAGCTCAGGACAGGGGGCCTAAATACGCAGTATTTT.

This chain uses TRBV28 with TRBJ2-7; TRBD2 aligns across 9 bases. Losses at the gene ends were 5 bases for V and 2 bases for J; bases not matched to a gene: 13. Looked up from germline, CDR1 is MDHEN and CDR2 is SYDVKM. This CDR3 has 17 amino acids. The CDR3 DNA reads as TGTGCCAGCAGTCTTCATCCTAGCGGGGCGTCTCCCTACGAGCAGTACTTC. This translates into CASSLHPSGASPYEQYF.

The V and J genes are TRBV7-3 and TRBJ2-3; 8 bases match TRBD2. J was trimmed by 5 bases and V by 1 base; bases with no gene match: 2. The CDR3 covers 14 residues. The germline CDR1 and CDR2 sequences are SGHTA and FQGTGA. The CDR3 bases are TGTGCCAGCAGCTTAAGCGGGGGGAGAGATACGCAGTATTTT. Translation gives CASSLSGGRDTQYF.

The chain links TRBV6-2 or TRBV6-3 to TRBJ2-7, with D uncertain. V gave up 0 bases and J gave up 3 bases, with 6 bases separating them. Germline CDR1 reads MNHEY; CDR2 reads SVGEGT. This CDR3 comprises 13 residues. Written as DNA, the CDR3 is TGTGCCAGCAGTTACTCGTTCGGCTACGAGCAGTACTTC. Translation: CASSYSFGYEQYF.

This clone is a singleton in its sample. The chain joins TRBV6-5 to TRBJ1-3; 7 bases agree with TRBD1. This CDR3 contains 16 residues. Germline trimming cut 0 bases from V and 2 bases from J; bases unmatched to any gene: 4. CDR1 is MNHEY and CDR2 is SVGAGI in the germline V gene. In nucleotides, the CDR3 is TGTGCCAGCAGTTACTCGCCAACAGGGGCTGGAAACACCATATATTTT. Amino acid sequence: CASSYSPTGAGNTIYF.

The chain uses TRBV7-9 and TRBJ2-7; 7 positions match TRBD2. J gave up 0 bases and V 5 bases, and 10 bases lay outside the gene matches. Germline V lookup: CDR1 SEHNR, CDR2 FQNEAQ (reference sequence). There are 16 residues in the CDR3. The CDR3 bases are TGTGCCAGCAGCCCTAGCTGGCGGGGGAGCTCCTACGAGCAGTACTTC. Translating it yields CASSPSWRGSSYEQYF.

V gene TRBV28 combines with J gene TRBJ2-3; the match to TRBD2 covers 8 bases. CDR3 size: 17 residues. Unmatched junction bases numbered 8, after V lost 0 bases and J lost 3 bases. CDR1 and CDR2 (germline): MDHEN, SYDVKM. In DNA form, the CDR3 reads TGTGCCAGCAGTTTATGGTCCGGGGGGGCCTTGACAGATACGCAGTATTTT. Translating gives CASSLWSGGALTDTQYF.

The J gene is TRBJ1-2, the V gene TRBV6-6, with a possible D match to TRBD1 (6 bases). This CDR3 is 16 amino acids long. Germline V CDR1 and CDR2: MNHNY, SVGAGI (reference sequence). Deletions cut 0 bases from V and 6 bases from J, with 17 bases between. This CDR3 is CASSYSAQGRGNGYTF. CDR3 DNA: TGTGCCAGCAGTTACTCGGCACAGGGAAGAGGAAATGGCTACACCTTC.

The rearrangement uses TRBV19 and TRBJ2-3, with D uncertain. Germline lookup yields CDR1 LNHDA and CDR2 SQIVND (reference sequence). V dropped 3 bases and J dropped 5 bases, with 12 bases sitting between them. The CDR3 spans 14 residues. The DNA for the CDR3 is TGTGCCAGTAGTATGTCCGGGTCCCAAGATACGCAGTATTTT. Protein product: CASSMSGSQDTQYF.

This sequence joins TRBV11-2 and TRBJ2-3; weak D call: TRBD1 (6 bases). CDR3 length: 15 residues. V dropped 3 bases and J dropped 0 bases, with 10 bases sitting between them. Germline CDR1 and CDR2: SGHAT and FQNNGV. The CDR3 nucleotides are TGTGCCAGCAGCTTTAGCAGGGGTAGCACAGATACGCAGTATTTT. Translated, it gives CASSFSRGSTDTQYF.

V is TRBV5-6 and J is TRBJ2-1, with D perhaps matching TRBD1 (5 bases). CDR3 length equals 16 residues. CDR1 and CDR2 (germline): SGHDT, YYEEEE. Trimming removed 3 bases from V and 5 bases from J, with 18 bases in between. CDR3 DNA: TGTGCCAGCAGCTCCTCAGGGCCAGCAGTGGACAATGAGCAGTTCTTC. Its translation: CASSSSGPAVDNEQFF. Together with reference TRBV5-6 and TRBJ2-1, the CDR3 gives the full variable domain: DAGVTQSPTHLIKTRGQQVTLRCSPKSGHDTVSWYQQALGQGPQFIFQYYEEEERQRGNFPDRFSGHQFPNYSSELNVNALLLGDSALYLCASSSSGPAVDNEQFFGPGTRLTVL.

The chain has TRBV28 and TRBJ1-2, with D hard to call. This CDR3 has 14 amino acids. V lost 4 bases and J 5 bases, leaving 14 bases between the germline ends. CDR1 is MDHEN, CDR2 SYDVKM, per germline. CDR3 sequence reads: CASSSVTKSYGYTF. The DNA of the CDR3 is TGTGCCAGCAGTTCCGTGACAAAAAGTTATGGCTACACCTTC.

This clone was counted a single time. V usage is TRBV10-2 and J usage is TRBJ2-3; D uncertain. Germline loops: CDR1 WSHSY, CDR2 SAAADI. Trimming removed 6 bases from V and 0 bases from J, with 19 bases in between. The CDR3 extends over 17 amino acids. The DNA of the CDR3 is TGCGCCAGCAGGACCTCACACTACATTGGAAGCACAGATACGCAGTATTTT. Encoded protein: CASRTSHYIGSTDTQYF.

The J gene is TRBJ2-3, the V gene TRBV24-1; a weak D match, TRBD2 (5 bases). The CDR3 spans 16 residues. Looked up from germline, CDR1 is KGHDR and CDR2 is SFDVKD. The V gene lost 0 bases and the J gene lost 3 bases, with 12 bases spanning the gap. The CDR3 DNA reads TGTGCCACCAGTGATTTGCGTGGAGGTGGGACAGATACGCAGTATTTT. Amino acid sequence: CATSDLRGGGTDTQYF.

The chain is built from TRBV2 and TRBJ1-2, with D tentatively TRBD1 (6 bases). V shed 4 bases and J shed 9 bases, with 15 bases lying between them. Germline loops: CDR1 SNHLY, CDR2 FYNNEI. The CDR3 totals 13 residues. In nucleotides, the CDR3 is TGTGCCAGCAGTGTCCGACAGGCCCAAAGCTACACCTTC. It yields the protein CASSVRQAQSYTF.

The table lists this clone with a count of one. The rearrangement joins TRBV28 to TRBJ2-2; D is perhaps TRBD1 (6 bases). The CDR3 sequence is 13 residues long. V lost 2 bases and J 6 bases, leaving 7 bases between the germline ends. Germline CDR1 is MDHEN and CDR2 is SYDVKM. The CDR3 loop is CASSLGGPGELFF. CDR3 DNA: TGTGCCAGCAGTTTAGGGGGCCCCGGGGAGCTGTTTTTT.

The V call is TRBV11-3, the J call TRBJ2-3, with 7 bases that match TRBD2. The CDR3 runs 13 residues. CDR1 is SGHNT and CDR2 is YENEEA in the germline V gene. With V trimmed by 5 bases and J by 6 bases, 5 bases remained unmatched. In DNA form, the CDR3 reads TGTGCCAGCAGCCAAACCGGGGGGGATACGCAGTATTTT. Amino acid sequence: CASSQTGGDTQYF.

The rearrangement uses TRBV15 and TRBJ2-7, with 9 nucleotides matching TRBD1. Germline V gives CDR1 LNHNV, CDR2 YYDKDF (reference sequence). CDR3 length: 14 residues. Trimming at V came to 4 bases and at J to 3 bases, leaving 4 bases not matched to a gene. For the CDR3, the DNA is TGTGCCACCAGCATTTCGGGACAGGGCTACGAGCAGTACTTC. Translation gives CATSISGQGYEQYF.

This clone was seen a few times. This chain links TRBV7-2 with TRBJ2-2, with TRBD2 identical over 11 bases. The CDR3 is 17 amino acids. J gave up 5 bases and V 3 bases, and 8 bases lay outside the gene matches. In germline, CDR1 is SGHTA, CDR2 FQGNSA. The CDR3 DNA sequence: TGTGCCAGCAGCTTTTCACTAGCGGGAGTTCGAACCGGGGAGCTGTTTTTT. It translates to CASSFSLAGVRTGELFF. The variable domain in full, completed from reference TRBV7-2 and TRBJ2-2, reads GAGVSQSPSNKVTEKGKDVELRCDPISGHTALYWYRQSLGQGLEFLIYFQGNSAPDKSGLPSDRFSAERTGGSVSTLTIQRTQQEDSAVYLCASSFSLAGVRTGELFFGEGSRLTVL.

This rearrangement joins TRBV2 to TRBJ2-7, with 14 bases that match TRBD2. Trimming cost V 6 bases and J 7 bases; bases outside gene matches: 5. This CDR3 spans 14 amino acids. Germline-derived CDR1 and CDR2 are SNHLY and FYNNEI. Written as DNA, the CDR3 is TGTGCCAGCAGAGGACTAGCGGGGGGTCGAGAGCAGTACTTC. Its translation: CASRGLAGGREQYF.